This note documents a single T cell receptor (beta chain) sequence. The data were obtained in a study of shared clonotypes between healthy human individuals. Germline V gives CDR1 MDHEN, CDR2 SYDVKM. V lost 5 bases, J lost 1 base, and 6 bases stayed unmatched. The CDR3 is 15 residues long. In the study's own analysis: ImmunoSEQ supplied junction-only sequences lacking quality scores, so filtering was different. TCRdb keeps only in-frame clones here, not all; method: immunoSEQ multiplex PCR. Clone size and V and J calls were adopted from that table, with D and trimming inferred from the DNA. The table records fewer than 650,000 clones, around 80% of them present only once.

The receptor was isolated from a woman aged 35 to 49 in good health. Some clones in this sample may be carry-over from other donors' samples. Specimen: PBMCs. The rearrangement joins TRBV28 to TRBJ2-3, with TRBD2 matching 7 bases. CDR3 bases: TGTGCCAGCAGTGGGGGGGAAGGTCGCACAGATACGCAGTATTTT. Its protein is CASSGGEGRTDTQYF.